Presented here are 20 T cell receptor beta chains from one specimen sequenced in a study of T cell responses to AZD1222 COVID-19 vaccine (dated by TCRdb to the early 2020s). Receptor amplification or capture employed the immunoSEQ multiplex PCR assay. Sourced from immuneACCESS, this table was stored by TCRdb with only in-frame sequences that have V and J called. A share of the clones is absent; for the studies checked, an unresolved V gene accounts for under half, and the remainder has no known explanation. For this sample there are 150,000 or so clones; around 89% appear just once. Roughly 4.7% of the sample belongs to the ten largest clones. The time point label here, explained by the study, means: baseline before first vaccination. The source was peripheral blood, collected on day 0 of AZD1222 vaccination. The receptors derive from an adult in good health.

The chain employs TRBV28 and TRBJ1-5; D may be TRBD1 (6 bases). V gave up 4 bases and J gave up 6 bases, with 13 bases separating them. CDR3 length equals 14 residues. In germline, CDR1 is MDHEN, CDR2 SYDVKM. CDR3 sequence: CASSSTGSSQPQHF. As DNA, the CDR3 is TGTGCCAGCAGTTCAACAGGGAGTAGTCAGCCCCAGCATTTT.

The chain links TRBV14 to TRBJ2-7; TRBD2 is a possible D gene (5 bases). Germline V gene sequence: CDR1 SGHDN, CDR2 FVKESK. The V and J ends lost 3 bases and 2 bases respectively, with 14 bases between them. This CDR3 contains 15 residues. The CDR3 coding sequence is TGTGCCAGCAGCCAGCGGGCATCAGGCGCCTACGAGCAGTACTTC. It specifies CASSQRASGAYEQYF.

This chain uses TRBV28 with TRBJ1-6, with D tentatively TRBD1 (6 bases). This CDR3 comprises 15 residues. Trimming shortened V by 6 bases and J by 4 bases, and 13 bases separated the two germline ends. Germline V gives CDR1 MDHEN, CDR2 SYDVKM. In DNA, the CDR3 is TGTGCCAGCAGGTCGACAGGCCCATATAATTCACCCCTCCACTTT. Translating gives CASRSTGPYNSPLHF.

The chain recombines TRBV5-1 with TRBJ1-4; 7 bases match TRBD1. The CDR3 is made up of 15 amino acids. The germline V gene encodes CDR1 SGHRS and CDR2 YFSETQ. J gave up 8 bases and V 0 bases, and 7 bases lay outside the gene matches. CDR3 sequence: CASSLGTGIGEKLFF. Written as DNA, the CDR3 is TGCGCCAGCAGCTTGGGGACAGGAATCGGGGAAAAACTGTTTTTT. The complete variable domain, with remaining parts taken from reference TRBV5-1 and TRBJ1-4, reads KAGVTQTPRYLIKTRGQQVTLSCSPISGHRSVSWYQQTPGQGLQFLFEYFSETQRNKGNFPGRFSGRQFSNSRSEMNVSTLELGDSALYLCASSLGTGIGEKLFFGSGTQLSVL.

The V gene is TRBV6-1, the J gene TRBJ2-3, with D unresolved. Trimming took off 5 bases at V and 2 bases at J, with 11 bases between the two ends. The length of the CDR3 is 14 residues. CDR1 and CDR2 (germline): MNHNS, SASEGT. In DNA, the CDR3 is TGTGCCAGCAGTTATTGGTTCATCACAGATACGCAGTATTTT. As protein: CASSYWFITDTQYF.

This clone appeared a single time. This chain uses TRBV28 with TRBJ2-2; D is perhaps TRBD1 or TRBD2 (5 bases each). V was cut by 6 bases and J by 9 bases, with 17 bases left in between. The CDR3 contains 14 residues. Germline CDR1 is MDHEN and CDR2 is SYDVKM. CDR3 amino acids: CASRSGRDGWELFF. CDR3 DNA: TGTGCCAGCAGAAGCGGCAGGGATGGATGGGAGCTGTTTTTT.

The chain combines TRBV5-5 with TRBJ2-1; 10 bases are shared with TRBD1. This CDR3 contains 16 residues. Germline CDR1 reads SGHKS; CDR2 reads YYEKEE (reference sequence). J lost 7 bases, V lost 4 bases, and 11 bases had no gene match. DNA for the CDR3: TGTGCCAGCAGCGTACGACAGGGGGCAAGTGGGAATGAGCAGTTCTTC. Translating it yields CASSVRQGASGNEQFF.

This rearrangement joins TRBV5-6 to TRBJ2-7; 8 bases align to TRBD2. The V and J ends lost 5 bases and 1 base, in that order; junction bases with no gene match: 8. This CDR3 has 15 amino acids. The germline CDR1 and CDR2 sequences are SGHDT and YYEEEE. CDR3 residues: CASRRSGTSSYEQYF. DNA of the CDR3: TGTGCCAGCAGGCGTTCCGGGACTAGTTCCTACGAGCAGTACTTC.

This clone was counted only a few times. The V gene is TRBV7-9, the J gene TRBJ1-5; D is undetermined. Germline assignment: CDR1 SEHNR and CDR2 FQNEAQ (reference sequence). This CDR3 region has 15 residues. V lost 6 bases, J lost 7 bases, and 19 bases lay in between. CDR3 DNA: TGTGCCAGCAGTACAACCGCCCCGGGAAACCAGCCCCAGCATTTT. Translation gives CASSTTAPGNQPQHF.

The rearrangement joins TRBV19 to TRBJ1-4, with D unclear. This CDR3 is 14 amino acids long. In germline, CDR1 is LNHDA, CDR2 SQIVND (reference sequence). Trimming removed 3 bases at V and 4 bases at J, with 9 bases between. Here the CDR3 reads CASSIGAGNEKLFF. In nucleotides, the CDR3 is TGTGCCAGTAGTATTGGCGCAGGTAATGAAAAACTGTTTTTT.

This clone was picked up a small number of times. This rearrangement joins TRBV5-4 to TRBJ2-5, with 8 nucleotides matching TRBD1. V lost 4 bases and J lost 4; bases outside the gene matches: 6. The CDR3 is 14 amino acids. Germline V gene data show CDR1 as SGHNT and CDR2 as YYREEE (reference sequence). The DNA for the CDR3 is TGTGCCAGCAGCCCAGGGACAGGCGGAGAGACCCAGTACTTC. This sequence encodes CASSPGTGGETQYF.

This chain uses TRBV4-3 with TRBJ2-1; D may match TRBD1 or TRBD2 (7 bases each). Trimming took 5 bases from V and 9 from J, leaving 17 bases between them. The CDR3 runs to 14 residues. Germline CDR1 and CDR2: LGHNA and YSLEER. The CDR3 nucleotides are TGCGCCAGCAGCAGGAGAACAGGGGAGGGTGAGCAGTTCTTC. Its translation is CASSRRTGEGEQFF.

This clone was seen a handful of times. The chain links TRBV7-2 to TRBJ1-5; TRBD1 might be the D (5 bases). Germline V gene data show CDR1 as SGHTA and CDR2 as FQGNSA. The CDR3 length is 15 residues. Deletions cut 1 base from V and 10 bases from J, with 17 bases between. CDR3 amino acids: CASSLGTREAQPQHF. CDR3 nucleotide sequence: TGTGCCAGCAGCTTAGGGACAAGGGAAGCGCAACCCCAGCATTTT.

CDR3 sequence reads: CATSDPGTSNEKLFF. The CDR3, as DNA: TGTGCCACCAGTGATCCCGGGACAAGTAATGAAAAACTGTTTTTT. The chain has TRBV24-1 and TRBJ1-4; D possibly corresponds to TRBD1 (6 bases). The V and J ends lost 3 bases and 4 bases respectively, with 11 bases between them. CDR3 length equals 15 residues. CDR1 and CDR2 from the germline V gene are KGHDR and SFDVKD.

V usage is TRBV7-9 and J usage is TRBJ2-5; possibly TRBD1 or TRBD2 for D (5 bases each). The CDR3 totals 14 residues. V gave up 5 bases and J gave up 2 bases, with 12 bases separating them. Germline V gives CDR1 SEHNR, CDR2 FQNEAQ (reference sequence). DNA for the CDR3: TGTGCCAGCAGCCCACCGTGGGGGCAAGAGACCCAGTACTTC. Its protein is CASSPPWGQETQYF.

V usage is TRBV7-3 and J usage is TRBJ2-5, with TRBD1 matching 11 bases. Unmatched junction bases numbered 6, after V lost 3 bases and J lost 9 bases. Germline loops: CDR1 SGHTA, CDR2 FQGTGA. The CDR3 loop spans 14 amino acids. In DNA, the CDR3 is TGTGCCAGCAGCTTCGGACAGGGGGCCGGGGCCCAGTACTTC. Translating it yields CASSFGQGAGAQYF.

The V call is TRBV7-2, the J call TRBJ1-3; D gene uncertain. CDR3 length equals 14 residues. Germline lookup yields CDR1 SGHTA and CDR2 FQGNSA. V lost 1 base, J lost 4 bases, and 8 bases lay in between. The CDR3 DNA follows: TGTGCCAGCAGCTTAGGGCAGCCGGGAAACACCATATATTTT. Amino acids: CASSLGQPGNTIYF.

The V gene is TRBV28, the J gene TRBJ1-6; tentative D call: TRBD1 (5 bases). CDR1 MDHEN and CDR2 SYDVKM come from the germline V gene. Trimming pared 3 bases from V and 10 bases from J, leaving 10 bases between. This CDR3 is built from 13 residues. CDR3 amino acids: CASSLWGGSPLHF. The DNA for the CDR3 is TGTGCCAGCAGTTTGTGGGGCGGGTCACCCCTCCACTTT. The complete variable domain, with remaining parts taken from reference TRBV28 and TRBJ1-6, reads DVKVTQSSRYLVKRTGEKVFLECVQDMDHENMFWYRQDPGLGLRLIYFSYDVKMKEKGDIPEGYSVSREKKERFSLILESASTNQTSMYLCASSLWGGSPLHFGNGTRLTVT.

The chain recombines TRBV7-8 with TRBJ2-7; D is possibly TRBD1 (6 bases). Trimming took off 1 base at V and 2 bases at J, with 12 bases between the two ends. Germline V gene lookup returns CDR1 SGHVS and CDR2 FQNEAQ. The CDR3 covers 15 residues. The CDR3 sequence is CASSLETRGPYEQYF. DNA of the CDR3: TGTGCCAGCAGCTTAGAGACCAGGGGTCCCTACGAGCAGTACTTC.

The rearrangement uses TRBV2 and TRBJ2-2; 10 bases fit TRBD1. V shed 11 bases and J 5 bases; nucleotides not matched to a gene: 11. The CDR3 contains 15 residues. CDR1 is SNHLY, CDR2 FYNNEI, per germline. CDR3 protein: CACRDRGFGTGELFF. The CDR3, as DNA: TGTGCCTGCCGGGACAGGGGATTTGGGACCGGGGAGCTGTTTTTT.